The 3 T cell receptor beta chains below were found in one sample sequenced in a study of T-cell reconstitution after alpha-beta-depleted transplantation in children. Unique molecular identifiers tagged the TCRbeta library. One entry per CDR3 protein results from TCRdb running MiXCR on the PCR reads. Of 500,000 to 600,000 distinct CDR3 sequences in the sample, 25% to 30% are singletons; the top ten hold about 35%. The specimen comprised PBMCs, sampled before TCRalphabeta/CD19-depleted stem cell transplant. Receptors were obtained from a boy less than two years old with Wiskott-Aldrich syndrome, due to receive a stem cell transplant.

This clonotype has more than one count but fewer than ten. This chain uses TRBV3-1 with TRBJ2-3; 12 bases are a match to TRBD2. CDR3 length: 18 amino acids. V lost 1 base and J lost 7; bases outside the gene matches: 12. The germline V gene encodes CDR1 LGHDT and CDR2 YNNKEL (reference sequence). The CDR3: CASSQGYLAGGTPNTQYF. As DNA, the CDR3 is TGTGCCAGCAGCCAAGGATACCTAGCGGGAGGGACCCCGAATACGCAGTATTTT.

The sample holds a few counts of this clonotype. The chain combines TRBV27 with TRBJ2-2, with D maybe TRBD2 (5 bases). Germline V gene data show CDR1 as MNHEY and CDR2 as SMNVEV (reference sequence). The CDR3 is made up of 15 amino acids. V was pared by 2 bases and J by 0 bases, with 7 bases between. The CDR3 nucleotides read TGTGCCAGCAGTTTAGAGGGCACGAACACCGGGGAGCTGTTTTTT. Translated, it gives CASSLEGTNTGELFF.

The chain's CDR3 is CASSLGLAGGFEQYF. Written as DNA, the CDR3 is TGTGCCAGCAGCTTAGGACTAGCGGGAGGGTTCGAGCAGTACTTC. The chain recombines TRBV7-2 with TRBJ2-7; 14 nucleotides line up with TRBD2. The CDR3 extends over 15 amino acids. CDR1 and CDR2 (germline): SGHTA, FQGNSA. V lost 1 base to trimming and J lost 6 bases; unmatched junction nucleotides: 2.